This T cell receptor (beta chain) is drawn from a study of early T cells in non-severe SARS-CoV-2 infection. Study as a whole: RNA in bulk from unsorted whole blood was sequenced, and chains were unpaired. Study-wide points: The study's VDJdb matching favored anti-spike CD8 responses and missed private and CD4 specificities.

Regarding this clonotype: Its specificity is not known.

TCRdb reprocessed the 5' RACE reads with MiXCR, giving one entry per CDR3 protein. Here the sample spans about 36,000 distinct CDR3 sequences, roughly 6.8% being singletons. The sequence came from an adult who was a healthcare worker with PCR-confirmed SARS-CoV-2 infection or an uninfected control (not recorded which). The specimen comprised whole blood, sampled at baseline.

CDR3 nucleotide sequence: TGCGCCAGCAGCGCGACAGGGGGCAAGGGAGAGACCCAGTACTTC. As protein: CASSATGGKGETQYF. This chain uses TRBV5-1 with TRBJ2-5, with 10 bases fitting TRBD1. V shed 4 bases, J shed 4 bases, and the junction held 7 bases outside the gene matches. The CDR3 loop spans 15 amino acids. Per germline, CDR1 SGHRS and CDR2 YFSETQ.